These 22 T cell receptor beta chains originate from one sample sequenced in a study of T cells in Graves' hyperthyroidism and ophthalmopathy. Amplification of TCR beta CDR3 regions was performed using RNA transcripts as template. The HTBI primer set was used in a first-round RT-PCR of the TCR CDR3. TCRdb analysed the multiplex PCR reads with MiXCR anew, one entry per CDR3 protein. The profile shows over 300,000 distinct CDR3 sequences, 14% of them singletons. What was sequenced was blood. Receptors were obtained from a woman aged 55-70 years with Graves' hyperthyroidism.

This clonotype came up many times. The rearrangement links TRBV7-8 to TRBJ2-2; D gene ambiguous. Germline CDR1 and CDR2: SGHVS and FQNEAQ. The V end was cut by 7 bases, the J end by 6 bases, with 12 bases between. The CDR3 extends over 13 amino acids. The CDR3 reads CASTLIDAGELFF. CDR3 in DNA: TGTGCCAGCACCCTAATCGACGCCGGGGAGCTGTTTTTT.

This clonotype was recorded at least ten times. CDR3: CASRGGISYEQYF. In DNA, the CDR3 is TGCGCCAGCAGGGGGGGGATCTCCTACGAGCAGTACTTC. The gene calls are TRBV5-1 and TRBJ2-7, with TRBD2 matching over 7 bases. The length of the CDR3 is 13 residues. In germline, CDR1 is SGHRS, CDR2 YFSETQ. J gave up 0 bases and V 5 bases, and 2 bases lay outside the gene matches.

This clonotype has at least ten counts. The chain joins TRBV2 to TRBJ2-1, with D perhaps TRBD1 (6 bases). Deletions cut 4 bases from V and 3 bases from J, with 13 bases between. Germline V gene sequence: CDR1 SNHLY, CDR2 FYNNEI. This CDR3 is built from 15 residues. CDR3 residues: CASSGEGGNYNEQFF. The CDR3 nucleotides are TGTGCCAGCAGTGGCGAAGGGGGAAACTACAATGAGCAGTTCTTC.

The table lists this clonotype with many counts. V and J are TRBV29-1 and TRBJ2-7; no definite D call. The V and J ends lost 3 bases and 7 bases respectively, with 16 bases between them. Germline V gene lookup returns CDR1 SQVTM and CDR2 ANQGSEA. This CDR3 has 13 amino acids. The CDR3 DNA sequence: TGCAGCGTTGAGACCCTGCGGTTGGGGGAGCAGTACTTC. Translated, it gives CSVETLRLGEQYF.

This clonotype was seen ten or more times. The rearrangement uses TRBV30 and TRBJ2-7; tentatively, D is TRBD1 (5 bases). Deletions cut 1 base from V and 0 bases from J, with 7 bases between. Germline V lookup: CDR1 GTSNPN, CDR2 SVGIG (reference sequence). There are 13 residues in the CDR3. The CDR3 loop is CAWSGTRSYEQYF. CDR3 DNA: TGTGCCTGGAGTGGGACACGCTCCTACGAGCAGTACTTC.

At least ten counts were recorded for this clonotype. V usage is TRBV20-1 and J usage is TRBJ2-5, with 7 bases identical to TRBD1. V lost 5 bases to trimming and J lost 3 bases; unmatched junction nucleotides: 6. This CDR3 has 13 amino acids. In germline, CDR1 is DFQATT, CDR2 SNEGSKA (reference sequence). This chain's CDR3 is CSADYDREETQYF. Here the CDR3 DNA reads TGCAGTGCTGATTATGACAGGGAAGAGACCCAGTACTTC.

This clonotype has ten or more counts. The CDR3 loop is CASSPRTSGRAGELFF. DNA of the CDR3: TGTGCCAGCAGCCCCCGGACTAGCGGGAGAGCCGGGGAGCTGTTTTTT. This sequence joins TRBV3-1 and TRBJ2-2; 13 bases fit TRBD2. This CDR3 has 16 amino acids. V trimming: 4 bases; J trimming: 6 bases; junction bases outside the gene matches: 5. Germline V CDR1 and CDR2: LGHDT, YNNKEL (reference sequence).

The sample holds many counts of this clonotype. The J gene is TRBJ2-2, the V gene TRBV7-8; D tentatively reads TRBD1 or TRBD2 (5 bases each). V lost 0 bases to trimming and J lost 13 bases, with 12 bases between them. Germline CDR1 is SGHVS and CDR2 is FQNEAQ. The CDR3 sequence is 13 residues long. CDR3 loop: CASSLAGRGGLFF. As DNA, the CDR3 is TGTGCCAGCAGCTTAGCGGGCCGGGGCGGGCTGTTTTTT.

The V gene is TRBV11-3, the J gene TRBJ2-1; the D gene is possibly TRBD1 (6 bases). V shed 5 bases and J shed 1 base, with 15 bases lying between them. Germline assignment: CDR1 SGHNT and CDR2 YENEEA. CDR3 length equals 16 residues. This CDR3 is CASSPLWGTSYNEQFF. Written as DNA, the CDR3 is TGTGCCAGCAGCCCCCTCTGGGGGACATCCTACAATGAGCAGTTCTTC.

This clonotype was recorded many times. The chain is built from TRBV24-1 and TRBJ2-5; D is uncertain. V was clipped by 5 bases and J by 1 base, with 7 bases between them. Looked up from germline, CDR1 is KGHDR and CDR2 is SFDVKD. This CDR3 spans 13 amino acids. CDR3 region: CATSAYSQETQYF. The CDR3 coding sequence is TGTGCCACCAGTGCGTACAGCCAAGAGACCCAGTACTTC.

This clonotype was counted once. At one end, the junction sequence differs from germline, possibly due to a read error. CDR3 sequence (DNA): TGTGCCAACAGCCAAGAGCGGACAGAAGTTTTCTTC. This encodes CANSQERTEVFF. This rearrangement joins TRBV3-1 to TRBJ2-1, with a possible D match to TRBD1 (6 bases). This CDR3 region has 12 residues. CDR1 and CDR2 from the germline V gene are LGHDT and YNNKEL (reference sequence).

This clonotype was observed a handful of times. V gene TRBV28 combines with J gene TRBJ2-7, with D possibly matching TRBD2 (5 bases). CDR3 size: 10 residues. CDR1 and CDR2 (germline): MDHEN, SYDVKM. The V and J ends lost 7 bases and 5 bases respectively, with 6 bases between them. The CDR3 here is CASTGNEQYF. The CDR3 region has the DNA TGTGCCAGCACGGGGAACGAGCAGTACTTC.

This clonotype occurred a few times. The rearrangement uses TRBV4-1 and TRBJ1-1; D is possibly TRBD1 (6 bases). V lost 6 bases and J 6 bases, leaving 14 bases between the germline ends. Germline V gene lookup returns CDR1 MGHRA and CDR2 YSYEKL. This CDR3 spans 13 amino acids. CDR3 sequence reads: CASRQTGRAEAFF. In DNA, the CDR3 is TGCGCCAGCAGGCAGACAGGAAGAGCTGAAGCTTTCTTT.

This clonotype was observed at least ten times. The chain joins TRBV20-1 to TRBJ2-5; D ambiguous. This CDR3 is built from 12 residues. Germline V gene sequence: CDR1 DFQATT, CDR2 SNEGSKA (reference sequence). V lost 6 bases to trimming and J lost 0 bases, with 8 bases between them. CDR3 sequence: CSAPVDQETQYF. CDR3 nucleotide sequence: TGCAGTGCCCCGGTCGACCAAGAGACCCAGTACTTC.

This clonotype has a handful of counts. The chain links TRBV7-6 to TRBJ2-1; D is uncertain. Germline loops: CDR1 SGHVS, CDR2 FNYEAQ. The CDR3 length is 13 residues. V lost 3 bases, J lost 4 bases, and 7 bases lay in between. The CDR3 loop reads CASSFGAYNEQFF. The CDR3 region has the DNA TGTGCCAGCAGCTTTGGAGCGTACAATGAGCAGTTCTTC.

This clonotype was recorded many times. The rearrangement uses TRBV6-1 and TRBJ1-1; D call uncertain. The CDR3 is 15 amino acids. Germline V gene lookup returns CDR1 MNHNS and CDR2 SASEGT. V lost 5 bases and J lost 0, with 13 bases in between. The CDR3 DNA reads as TGTGCCAGCAGTCGCTCCACGACCATGAACACTGAAGCTTTCTTT. Its protein product is CASSRSTTMNTEAFF.

This clonotype was counted ten times or more. The V and J genes are TRBV24-1 and TRBJ2-2, with TRBD1 matching over 7 bases. Germline V gives CDR1 KGHDR, CDR2 SFDVKD. CDR3 length equals 16 residues. The ends lost 3 bases at V and 6 bases at J; junction bases unmatched: 9. CDR3 nucleotides: TGTGCCACCAGTGATCCCATGCGACAGGGATCCGGGGAGCTGTTTTTT. This translates into CATSDPMRQGSGELFF.

In this sample, this clonotype turned up many times. The chain couples TRBV3-1 to TRBJ2-1, with TRBD1 identical over 8 bases. V gave up 4 bases and J gave up 6 bases; unmatched junction bases: 2. Germline V gene sequence: CDR1 LGHDT, CDR2 YNNKEL (reference sequence). The CDR3 has 13 amino acids. The CDR3: CASSRQGPNEQFF. The CDR3 nucleotides are TGTGCCAGCAGCCGACAGGGGCCCAATGAGCAGTTCTTC.

V is TRBV7-9 and J is TRBJ2-5; TRBD2 matches 10 bases. This CDR3 comprises 14 residues. CDR1 and CDR2 (germline): SEHNR, FQNEAQ (reference sequence). V shed 4 bases, J shed 3 bases, and the junction held 2 bases outside the gene matches. The CDR3 sequence is CASSWTSGEETQYF. DNA of the CDR3: TGTGCCAGCAGCTGGACTAGCGGAGAAGAGACCCAGTACTTC.

This clonotype occurred many times. The rearrangement uses TRBV5-1 and TRBJ1-5; D not certain. Germline CDR1 and CDR2: SGHRS and YFSETQ. The ends were cut back, 6 bases at V and 7 bases at J, with 11 bases in the middle. CDR3 length: 12 amino acids. In DNA, the CDR3 is TGCGCCAGCATCCTCCACCCCCAGCCCCAGCATTTT. Amino acid sequence: CASILHPQPQHF.

The V call is TRBV19, the J call TRBJ2-7; 10 bases map to TRBD2. Trimming at V came to 3 bases and at J to 7 bases, leaving 18 bases not matched to a gene. Germline V gives CDR1 LNHDA, CDR2 SQIVND (reference sequence). The CDR3 is made up of 18 amino acids. The CDR3 sequence is CASSIKRATSGEPGEQYF. DNA of the CDR3: TGTGCCAGTAGTATTAAGCGGGCAACTAGCGGGGAACCAGGGGAGCAGTACTTC.

The chain employs TRBV28 and TRBJ1-3, with D possibly TRBD1 on 6 matching bases. This CDR3 contains 15 residues. Trimming took 4 bases from V and 0 from J, leaving 10 bases between them. Germline V CDR1 and CDR2: MDHEN, SYDVKM. CDR3 bases: TGTGCCAGCAGTTCGACAGGAATCTCTGGAAACACCATATATTTT. It codes for CASSSTGISGNTIYF.